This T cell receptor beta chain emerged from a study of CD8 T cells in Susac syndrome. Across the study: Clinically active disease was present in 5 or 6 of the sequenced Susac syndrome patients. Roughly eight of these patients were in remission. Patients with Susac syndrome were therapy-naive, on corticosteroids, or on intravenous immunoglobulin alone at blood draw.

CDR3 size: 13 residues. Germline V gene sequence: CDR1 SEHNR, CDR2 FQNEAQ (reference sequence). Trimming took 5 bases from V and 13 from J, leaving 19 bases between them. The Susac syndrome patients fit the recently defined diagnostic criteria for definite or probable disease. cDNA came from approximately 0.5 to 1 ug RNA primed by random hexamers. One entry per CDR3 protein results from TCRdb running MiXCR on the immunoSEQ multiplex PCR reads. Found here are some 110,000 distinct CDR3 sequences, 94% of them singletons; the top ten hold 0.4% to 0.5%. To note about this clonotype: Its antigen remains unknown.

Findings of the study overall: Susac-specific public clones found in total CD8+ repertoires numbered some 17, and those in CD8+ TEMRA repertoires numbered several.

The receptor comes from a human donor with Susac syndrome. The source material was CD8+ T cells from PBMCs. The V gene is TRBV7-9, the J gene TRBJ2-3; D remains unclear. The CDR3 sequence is CASSPPEGPVKYF. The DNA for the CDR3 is TGTGCCAGCAGCCCACCGGAAGGCCCTGTGAAGTATTTT.